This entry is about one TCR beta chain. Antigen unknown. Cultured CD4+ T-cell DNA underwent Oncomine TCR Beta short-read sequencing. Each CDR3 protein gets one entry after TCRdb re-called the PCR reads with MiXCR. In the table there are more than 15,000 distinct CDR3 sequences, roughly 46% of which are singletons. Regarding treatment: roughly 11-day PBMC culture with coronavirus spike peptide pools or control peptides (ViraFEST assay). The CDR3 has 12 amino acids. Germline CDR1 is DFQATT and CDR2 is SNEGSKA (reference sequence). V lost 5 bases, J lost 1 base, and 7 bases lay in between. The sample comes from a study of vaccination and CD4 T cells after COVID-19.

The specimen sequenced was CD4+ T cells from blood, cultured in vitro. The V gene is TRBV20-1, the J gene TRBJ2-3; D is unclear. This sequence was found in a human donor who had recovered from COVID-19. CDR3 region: CSAGQGTDTQYF. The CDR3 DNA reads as TGCAGTGCTGGTCAGGGCACAGATACGCAGTATTTT.